A single sample is the source of the 9 T cell receptor beta chains below, sequenced in a study of T cell responses to AZD1222 COVID-19 vaccine. Data came from immunoSEQ multiplex PCR; TCRdb stores just in-frame clones and leaves some out. The sample has about 150,000 clones; roughly 87% are singletons. The input for sequencing was peripheral blood, taken on day 0 of AZD1222 vaccination. The source is an adult in good health.

The chain joins TRBV6-5 to TRBJ2-7, with D perhaps given as TRBD1 or TRBD2 (5 bases each). Germline V gene lookup returns CDR1 MNHEY and CDR2 SVGAGI. The CDR3 length is 14 residues. V lost 6 bases, J lost 4 bases, and 16 bases lay in between. CDR3 loop: CASRDQAGRYEQYF. The CDR3 DNA follows: TGTGCCAGCAGGGATCAGGCAGGGAGATACGAGCAGTACTTC.

The gene calls are TRBV5-1 and TRBJ1-1; D unresolved. Trimming stripped 0 bases from V and 2 bases from J, with 8 bases between. The CDR3 sequence is 14 residues long. Per germline, CDR1 SGHRS and CDR2 YFSETQ. The CDR3 region is CASSLGPANTEAFF. DNA of the CDR3: TGCGCCAGCAGCTTGGGCCCAGCTAACACTGAAGCTTTCTTT. The full variable domain, rest sourced from reference TRBV5-1 and TRBJ1-1, is KAGVTQTPRYLIKTRGQQVTLSCSPISGHRSVSWYQQTPGQGLQFLFEYFSETQRNKGNFPGRFSGRQFSNSRSEMNVSTLELGDSALYLCASSLGPANTEAFFGQGTRLTVV.

The chain couples TRBV27 to TRBJ1-2; TRBD1 is a possible D gene (6 bases). Between the trimmed V and J ends, which lost 3 bases and 6 bases, there was a span of 11 bases. The CDR3 consists of 13 residues. The germline gives CDR1 MNHEY, CDR2 SMNVEV (reference sequence). The CDR3 sequence is CASSFWGGNGYTF. CDR3 in DNA: TGTGCCAGCAGTTTTTGGGGGGGCAATGGCTACACCTTC.

V and J are TRBV18 and TRBJ1-3; the D is unclear. The V and J ends lost 3 bases and 0 bases respectively, with 9 bases between them. The CDR3 loop spans 15 amino acids. Germline assignment: CDR1 KGHSH and CDR2 LQKENI. The CDR3 sequence: CASSPAVNSGNTIYF. The DNA for the CDR3 is TGTGCCAGCTCACCTGCAGTTAACTCTGGAAACACCATATATTTT. Full variable domain (outside the CDR3, taken from reference TRBV18 and TRBJ1-3): NAGVMQNPRHLVRRRGQEARLRCSPMKGHSHVYWYRQLPEEGLKFMVYLQKENIIDESGMPKERFSAEFPKEGPSILRIQQVVRGDSAAYFCASSPAVNSGNTIYFGEGSWLTVV.

The V gene is TRBV4-1, the J gene TRBJ2-7; D possibly matches TRBD1 or TRBD2 (5 bases each). CDR3 length: 17 amino acids. CDR1 is MGHRA and CDR2 is YSYEKL in the germline V gene. Deletions cut 1 base from V and 2 bases from J, with 18 bases between. CDR3 residues: CASSQGAGSGGTYEQYF. The CDR3 coding sequence is TGCGCCAGCAGCCAAGGTGCTGGGTCTGGGGGTACCTACGAGCAGTACTTC.

The chain recombines TRBV3-1 (or the pseudogene TRBV3-2) with TRBJ2-3; 10 bases map to TRBD2. Germline V CDR1 and CDR2: LGHDT, YNNKEL (reference sequence). CDR3 length: 16 residues. V gave up 1 base and J gave up 1 base; unmatched junction bases: 2. Here the CDR3 DNA reads TGTGCCAGCAGCCAAGGTCTAGCGGGGGGCACAGATACGCAGTATTTT. Protein: CASSQGLAGGTDTQYF.

The chain carries TRBV19 and TRBJ2-5; D not resolved. The V gene lost 5 bases and the J gene lost 1 base, with 8 bases spanning the gap. Germline CDR1 is LNHDA and CDR2 is SQIVND (reference sequence). The CDR3 has 13 residues. Here the CDR3 reads CASSPYLQETQYF. CDR3 nucleotide sequence: TGTGCCAGTAGTCCCTACCTCCAAGAGACCCAGTACTTC.

This chain connects TRBV6-5 to TRBJ1-4, with 9 bases matching TRBD1. CDR3 length: 15 residues. Looked up from germline, CDR1 is MNHEY and CDR2 is SVGAGI. The trim removed 7 bases at V and 0 bases at J, leaving 3 bases unmatched. CDR3 nucleotides: TGTGCCAGCACCAGACAGGGGGCAACTAATGAAAAACTGTTTTTT. This sequence encodes CASTRQGATNEKLFF.

DNA of the CDR3: TGTGCCAGTGCCAAGGGACAGTCCTACGAGCAGTACTTC. Amino acids: CASAKGQSYEQYF. The chain recombines TRBV2 with TRBJ2-7, with 7 bases fitting TRBD1. This CDR3 has 13 residues. V lost 9 bases and J lost 1; bases outside the gene matches: 6. Germline CDR1 and CDR2: SNHLY and FYNNEI.